A selection of T cell receptor beta chains follows, all from one sample in a study of Graves' ophthalmopathy and Graves' hyperthyroidism. Via MiXCR, TCRdb re-called the multiplex PCR reads, giving one row per CDR3 protein. The data contain around 670,000 distinct CDR3 sequences, 40% of them singletons. The sample was peripheral blood. The receptors were sampled from an adult man with Graves' ophthalmopathy. CDR3s include the opening cysteine and the closing phenylalanine or tryptophan. D genes are given only for firm matches. Clone size appears in some rows only: once, few, many, or a class for an expanded clone.

clone size	D gene	V gene	J gene	CDR3 DNA	CDR3 protein
many	-	TRBV19	TRBJ1-1	TGTGCCAGTAGTGGAACGACAGGTGAAGCTTTCTTT	CASSGTTGEAFF
few	-	TRBV9	TRBJ1-1	TGTGCCAGCAGCCAAGAATCCTGGCCGGCGGATGAAGCTTTCTTT	CASSQESWPADEAFF
-	-	TRBV10-3	TRBJ1-4	TGTGCCATCAGGGGGTCTGGGGGAGCAGGGGAAAAACTGTTTTTT	CAIRGSGGAGEKLFF
-	TRBD1	TRBV24-1	TRBJ1-5	TGTGCCATCAGTGAGGAGACAGGGGATCAGCCCCAGCATTTT	CAISEETGDQPQHF
-	-	TRBV4-3	TRBJ1-6	TGCGCCAGCAGCCAAGACTTTGGTGGAGTAGATTCACCCCTCCACTTT	CASSQDFGGVDSPLHF
few	-	TRBV20-1	TRBJ1-5	TGCAGTGCTAACCACAAAGCCGATCAGCCCCAGCATTTT	CSANHKADQPQHF
once	-	TRBV7-9	TRBJ2-7	TGTGCCAGCAGTTTATCCAGGGCTGCCTACGAGCAGTACTTC	CASSLSRAAYEQYF
-	TRBD1	TRBV29-1	TRBJ1-3	TGCAGCGTCGACAGGGGGGATGGCTACACCATATATTTT	CSVDRGDGYTIYF
-	-	TRBV19	TRBJ1-1	TGTGCCAGTAGTGTGGGAGGTTCTGAAGCTTTCTTT	CASSVGGSEAFF
many	TRBD1	TRBV7-2	TRBJ1-2	TGTGCCAGCAGTGCCGGGACAGGGGGTGGCTACACCTTC	CASSAGTGGGYTF
few	TRBD1	TRBV7-9	TRBJ1-2	TGTGCCAGCAGCTTACAGGGGGCGGGCTATGGCTACACCTTC	CASSLQGAGYGYTF
-	-	TRBV9	TRBJ2-7	TGTGCCAGCAGCGTCCAGGGGGGATCCTACGAGCAGTACTTC	CASSVQGGSYEQYF
few	-	TRBV14	TRBJ2-7	TGTGCCAGCAGTGGGTATGGGGTGCTCAGGGAGCAGTACTTC	CASSGYGVLREQYF
few	TRBD2	TRBV7-9	TRBJ2-2	TGTGCCAGCAGCTTAGGGAATAGCGGGAGCACCGGGGAGCTGTTTTTT	CASSLGNSGSTGELFF
few	-	TRBV7-9	TRBJ1-3	TGTGCCAGCAGCCCCCCACCCCCTGGAAACACCATATATTTT	CASSPPPPGNTIYF
-	-	TRBV25-1	TRBJ1-1	TGTGCCGGCACTTCCGTTCGGGACCTGAACACTGAAGCTTTCTTT	CAGTSVRDLNTEAFF
-	-	TRBV28	TRBJ1-2	TGTGCCAGCTCGTCCGGCAGCAATGGCTACACCTTC	CASSSGSNGYTF
-	TRBD1	TRBV29-1	TRBJ1-4	TGCAGCGTTGACAGGACAGGGAGTGAAAAACTGTTTTTT	CSVDRTGSEKLFF
many	-	TRBV6-5	TRBJ1-2	TGTGCCAGCAGTTCCAGGCGGGACACCTCCCTATCCTTC	CASSSRRDTSLSF
-	-	TRBV2	TRBJ1-3	TGTGCCAGCAGTCCGGGTTGGACGGGGAACACCATATATTTT	CASSPGWTGNTIYF
-	TRBD1	TRBV29-1	TRBJ1-2	TGCAGCGTTAGCAAGGGGACAGGGACAGCCTATGGCTACACCTTC	CSVSKGTGTAYGYTF
-	-	TRBV6-5	TRBJ1-4	TGTGCCAGCAGTGCACAGGCAACTAATGAAAAACTGTTTTTT	CASSAQATNEKLFF
-	TRBD2	TRBV10-2	TRBJ2-7	TGCGCCAGCAGGGATAGCGGGAGGTACGAGCAGTACTTC	CASRDSGRYEQYF
-	TRBD2	TRBV24-1	TRBJ2-7	TGTGCCAGCAGTTACTCGGGAGGGACTAGCGGGATCTACGAGCAGTACTTC	CASSYSGGTSGIYEQYF
few	-	TRBV28	TRBJ1-4	TGTGCCAGCAGTCGACAGCTGGATGAAAAACTGTTTTTT	CASSRQLDEKLFF
many	-	TRBV29-1	TRBJ1-2	TGCAGCGTTGAATATCCAGGGAGAGATGGCTACACCTTC	CSVEYPGRDGYTF
many	TRBD2	TRBV2	TRBJ2-5	TGTGCCAGCAGCCCGGGACTAGCGGAGGAGACCCAGTACTTC	CASSPGLAEETQYF
-	-	TRBV5-1	TRBJ2-7	TGCGCCAGCAGCTTGGCGGGTGGCAGGGGAGAGCAGTACTTC	CASSLAGGRGEQYF
-	-	TRBV12-3/TRBV12-4	TRBJ2-7	TGTGCCAGCAGTTTATTCCAGGTTGAGCAGTACTTC	CASSLFQVEQYF
-	-	TRBV12-3/TRBV12-4	TRBJ1-1	TGTGCCAGCAGTCCAGGAGGATACGACACTGAAGCTTTCTTT	CASSPGGYDTEAFF
few	TRBD2	TRBV20-1	TRBJ2-7	TGCAGTGCAAGGGGACTAGCGGGAGTTTACTACGAGCAGTACTTC	CSARGLAGVYYEQYF
many	TRBD1	TRBV5-6	TRBJ1-1	TGTGCCAGCAGTCGGACAGGTGAGAACACTGAAGCTTTCTTT	CASSRTGENTEAFF
many	TRBD2	TRBV11-2	TRBJ2-5	TGTGCCAGCAGCTTAGTACTAGCGGGAGGGCCATGGGAGACCCAGTACTTC	CASSLVLAGGPWETQYF
-	-	TRBV7-9	TRBJ2-3	TGTGCCAGCAGCTTAGGGGCAAGGACTAGCACAGATACGCAGTATTTT	CASSLGARTSTDTQYF
-	-	TRBV19	TRBJ2-7	TGTGCCAGTAGTATAGATGGGGGAAAGCAGTACTTC	CASSIDGGKQYF
few	TRBD2	TRBV10-3	TRBJ2-7	TGTGCCATCAGTGAGGGAGCGGGGGCCACCTACGAGCAGTACTTC	CAISEGAGATYEQYF
few	TRBD2	TRBV7-9	TRBJ2-2	TGTGCCAGCAGCTTGGAGCCTAGCGGGAGTCGTACCGGGGAGCTGTTTTTT	CASSLEPSGSRTGELFF
-	-	TRBV20-1	TRBJ1-5	TGCAGTGCTAGAGCGGTGCAGGGCAATCAGCCCCAGCATTTT	CSARAVQGNQPQHF
-	-	TRBV11-3	TRBJ2-2	TGTGCCAGCAGCCAACGCCGACAGTTATCGAACACCGGGGAGCTGTTTTTT	CASSQRRQLSNTGELFF